This is a list of T cell receptor beta chains from one sample in a study of beta chain features in type 1 diabetes. The method was immunoSEQ multiplex PCR; TCRdb's version includes in-frame clones alone and lacks a portion of them. The sample has 350,000 to 400,000 clones, about 15% seen once. The sequenced sample consisted of naive CD4+ T cells from blood. The receptor set was obtained from a woman between 18 and 29 years old in good health. Each CDR3 is given with its conserved first and last residue. The D gene is left open where the match is weak. Some rows have no size entry. The others give once, few or many, or a class for an expanded clone.

J gene,clone size,V gene,D gene,CDR3 DNA,CDR3 protein
TRBJ1-1,-,TRBV21-1,-,TGTGCCAGCAGCAATATAAACACTGAAGCTTTCTTT,CASSNINTEAFF
TRBJ2-5,few,TRBV28,TRBD1,TGTGCCAGCAGTTCAGGGGCGGCACAGGGGATGGGGACCCAGTACTTC,CASSSGAAQGMGTQYF
TRBJ2-7,few,TRBV28,TRBD1,TGTGCCAGCACCCGGGGACAGGGGTTAGACGAGCAGTACTTC,CASTRGQGLDEQYF
TRBJ1-5,-,TRBV7-9,TRBD1,TGTGCCAGCAGCTTCGGACAGGGGCGTCAGCCCCAGCATTTT,CASSFGQGRQPQHF
TRBJ1-1,-,TRBV9,-,TGTGCCAGCAGCGGGGGGTGGGAGGGTGCAGCTTTCTTT,CASSGGWEGAAFF
TRBJ2-7,-,TRBV5-1,-,TGCGCCAGCGGCTTACAGGGTAACGAGCAGTACTTC,CASGLQGNEQYF
TRBJ2-3,few,TRBV28,TRBD1,TGTGCCAGCAGTTTAGGGCTTCAGGGGGCGGATACGCAGTATTTT,CASSLGLQGADTQYF
TRBJ2-7,-,TRBV19,-,TGTGCCAGTAGTCCGGGACATATGAACGAGCAGTACTTC,CASSPGHMNEQYF
TRBJ2-5,few,TRBV14,TRBD2,TGTGCCAGTCAGCCCACTAGCGGGAGGTGGAAGACCCAGTACTTC,CASQPTSGRWKTQYF
TRBJ2-5,-,TRBV11-2,TRBD2,TGTGCCAGCAGCTCGACTAGCAGGGAGACCCAGTACTTC,CASSSTSRETQYF
TRBJ2-7,-,TRBV6-1,-,TGTGCCAGCAGCTCAGGACTCCGAGCCTACGAGCAGTACTTC,CASSSGLRAYEQYF
TRBJ2-7,-,TRBV5-4,TRBD2,TGTGCCAGCAGCTTGGGGACTAGCGGGAGTGGTTACGAGCAGTACTTC,CASSLGTSGSGYEQYF
TRBJ1-1,-,TRBV30,-,TGTGCCTGGAGACCTACAGCGAACACTGAAGCTTTCTTT,CAWRPTANTEAFF
TRBJ2-6,-,TRBV2,-,TGTGCCAGCAGTGTTTACAGGGAAGGTCCTGGGGCCAACGTCCTGACTTTC,CASSVYREGPGANVLTF
TRBJ1-2,few,TRBV7-3,TRBD1,TGTGCCAGCAGCTTGGGACAGGGGATTGGGTATGGCTACACCTTC,CASSLGQGIGYGYTF
TRBJ2-1,few,TRBV5-1,TRBD2,TGCGCCAGCAGCCTCCTAGGACTAGTACACAATGAGCAGTTCTTC,CASSLLGLVHNEQFF
TRBJ2-1,few,TRBV9,TRBD2,TGTGCCAGCAGCGTAGCCCACGGACTAGCCTACAATGAGCAGTTCTTC,CASSVAHGLAYNEQFF
TRBJ2-2,-,TRBV7-3,TRBD1,TGTGCCAGCAGCCGAAACCGGGACAGGGGGCTCCTCGGGGAGCTGTTTTTT,CASSRNRDRGLLGELFF
TRBJ2-7,-,TRBV30,TRBD1,TGTGCCTGGAGTACCCCGGGACAGGTCCATCGGGGCGAGCAGTACTTC,CAWSTPGQVHRGEQYF
TRBJ1-2,-,TRBV28,-,TGTGCCAGCAGTGTCAGGGACTATGGCTACACCTTC,CASSVRDYGYTF
TRBJ2-7,-,TRBV5-6,-,TGTGCCAGCAGCTTGACATCCTCGTCCTACGAGCAGTACTTC,CASSLTSSSYEQYF
TRBJ2-1,-,TRBV7-2,TRBD1,TGTGCCAGCAGCTCAAGACAGGGGATTAACAATGAGCAGTTCTTC,CASSSRQGINNEQFF
TRBJ2-7,-,TRBV5-1,TRBD2,TGCGCCAGCAGCTTGGGACTAGCGAAAAACGAGCAGTACTTC,CASSLGLAKNEQYF
TRBJ1-2,-,TRBV15,-,TGTGCCACCAGCTCCCGGAGACAGTGGGCAAATGGCTACACCTTC,CATSSRRQWANGYTF
TRBJ2-1,-,TRBV7-2,-,TGTGCCAGCAGCCCGGGTCTACTGAGCTCCTACAATGAGCAGTTCTTC,CASSPGLLSSYNEQFF
TRBJ2-3,-,TRBV30,TRBD2,TGTGCCTGGAGTGTACAAGTCCAGGGCGGGGGTACGCAGTATTTT,CAWSVQVQGGGTQYF
TRBJ1-2,-,TRBV30,TRBD1,TGTGCCTGGAGAACCCAGGGGGCCAGCTATGGCTACACCTTC,CAWRTQGASYGYTF
TRBJ2-7,-,TRBV5-1,TRBD2,TGCGCCAGCAGCTTGGAGCGGGACTTCTACGAGCAGTACTTC,CASSLERDFYEQYF
TRBJ2-5,-,TRBV2,TRBD1,TGTGCCAGCAGGGGACAGGGGGCATCGGAGACCCAGTACTTC,CASRGQGASETQYF
TRBJ1-2,few,TRBV6-6,TRBD1,TGTGCCAGCACCCAGGACAGGAATGGCTACACCTTC,CASTQDRNGYTF
TRBJ2-3,few,TRBV5-4,TRBD2,TGTGCCAGCAGCTTGAGGGTAGCGGGGGGCTACACAGATACGCAGTATTTT,CASSLRVAGGYTDTQYF
TRBJ1-1,-,TRBV30,-,TGTGCCTGGAAGGCGGGAAATCAGGATGAAGCTTTCTTT,CAWKAGNQDEAFF
TRBJ2-1,few,TRBV7-8,-,TGTGCCAGCAGCTTACTTTATAATGAGCAGTTCTTC,CASSLLYNEQFF